This TCR beta chain is drawn from a study of CXCR3-negative and CXCR3-positive naive CD8 T cells. As for the study in general: Every library held about 1.5 +/- 0.3 million TRB reads, and the total came to around 150 million.

The CDR3 is 14 amino acids. Germline assignment: CDR1 SGHAT and CDR2 FQNNGV. By phenotype, naive CD8+ T cells were CD45RO-CCR7+CD27+CD95-. With UMI labels, 5' RACE was used to prepare the TRB cDNA libraries. Reprocessing the 5' RACE reads, TCRdb reports a single entry for every CDR3 protein and omits DNA. The repertoire table contains 100,000 to 150,000 distinct CDR3 sequences. In the case of this clonotype: Its antigen is unknown.

Overall study findings and caveats: Diversity in memory CD8+ cells fell much lower than the comparably high levels seen in both naive subsets. In CXCR3-positive naive cells, the TRB CDR3s were more hydrophobic than in CXCR3-negative naive cells.

The sequenced sample consisted of naive CXCR3+ CD8+ T cells from blood. As for subset: CD45RO-CCR7+CD27+CD95- naive CD8+ T cells expressing CXCR3 (TNR3+). The TCR sequence derives from a human donor in good health. Some clones in this sample may be carry-over from other donors' samples. The V gene is TRBV11-2, the J gene TRBJ1-1; TCRdb lists TRBD1, though no DNA is available to test this call. Here the CDR3 reads CASRTGGWNTEAFF.